This TCR beta chain was sequenced during a study of long-term antiretroviral therapy in people with HIV. Findings of the study overall: Blood collection from about 2003 to 2018 possibly occurred under older ART regimens. Investigators report no available data on ART adherence, viral resistance or therapy changes.

Every donor had one or more pre-ART and two or more post-ART PBMC samples. Each HIV-infected participant was given treatment in the United States. CDR3 length: 14 amino acids. Trimming cost V 2 bases and J 6 bases, with 11 bases left between them. The germline CDR1 and CDR2 sequences are LNHDA and SQIVND (reference sequence). Turning to this clone: The antigen is not known.

The assay, immunoSEQ v3.0, was run at survey level. Here immunoSEQ multiplex PCR was the method, and the copy in TCRdb shows in-frame clones only, minus some. The sample contains tens of thousands of clones, about 95% of which appear only once. This chain uses TRBV19 with TRBJ1-5, with TRBD1 as a possible D gene (5 bases). The TCR originated in a woman between 45 and 60 years old with HIV. The sequences come from unsorted PBMCs, collected 3.7 years after starting antiretroviral therapy. The CDR3 reads CASSIRGEGQPQHF. In nucleotides, the CDR3 is TGTGCCAGTAGTATACGGGGGGAGGGTCAGCCCCAGCATTTT.